The next 2 T cell receptor beta chains were all read from a single sample in a study of blood T cell repertoires in COVID-19. Measured with immunoSEQ multiplex PCR; TCRdb has only the in-frame clones, and not every one. This table has over 250,000 clones, 75% to 90% appearing once. The specimen was peripheral blood. The receptors were gathered from a woman aged 70-85 years with acute or convalescent COVID-19.

The chain links TRBV23-1 to TRBJ1-5; the match to TRBD1 covers 7 bases. TRBV23-1 is sorted into the ORF group, with uncertain function. J lost 2 bases, V lost 4 bases, and 8 bases had no gene match. This CDR3 contains 16 residues. CDR3 sequence (DNA): TGCGCCAGCAGTCGTGGCGGACAGGCCTGCAATCAGCCCCAGCATTTT. Encoded protein: CASSRGGQACNQPQHF.

The gene calls are TRBV5-6 and TRBJ1-1; 7 bases match TRBD1. The CDR3 is made up of 17 amino acids. Trimming took 4 bases from V and 0 from J; bases not matched to a gene: 12. Germline CDR1 is SGHDT and CDR2 is YYEEEE. The CDR3 DNA reads as TGTGCCAGCAGCCCACGCCGGGACAGAAGTTTGAACACTGAAGCTTTCTTT. Translated: CASSPRRDRSLNTEAFF. The full variable domain, completed using reference TRBV5-6 and TRBJ1-1, is DAGVTQSPTHLIKTRGQQVTLRCSPKSGHDTVSWYQQALGQGPQFIFQYYEEEERQRGNFPDRFSGHQFPNYSSELNVNALLLGDSALYLCASSPRRDRSLNTEAFFGQGTRLTVV.